Included here is one T cell receptor (beta chain) sequence, with context. Its antigen is unknown. This entry comes from a study of T cell responses to AZD1222 COVID-19 vaccine. Germline V gene sequence: CDR1 LGHNA, CDR2 YNFKEQ. V lost 2 bases to trimming and J lost 7 bases, with 14 bases between them. The CDR3 totals 14 residues. The study, taken as a whole, reports: Breadth and depth of Spike-specific TCRs rose after two AZD1222 doses. Clonal diversity was possibly underestimated; the donors were predominantly white British and more often female. Nearly half of spike-specific TCRs reportedly target variant regions that are unmutated in the B.1.351 and B.1.1.7 variants. Regions 160-218 and 743-854 dominated among vaccine-associated CD4 TCRs spanning spike.

Repertoires were generated with immunoSEQ multiplex PCR, while TCRdb's copy carries only in-frame clones and drops some. The sample totals around 140,000 clones; its top ten clones hold 2% to 2.5%. This chain connects TRBV4-2 to TRBJ1-1; weak D call: TRBD1 (6 bases). Input material: peripheral blood. The sequence came from an adult in good health. In DNA form, the CDR3 reads TGTGCCAGCAGCCAAAACGCCCGGGACAATGAAGCTTTCTTT. Residues: CASSQNARDNEAFF.